This TCR beta chain was retrieved from a study of tumor and adjacent non-tumor tissue in lung cancer. Overall study context: The patients, 10 men and a few women, were roughly 30 to 80 with stage I to III disease. General study findings and limits: Higher tumor TCR diversity was associated with shorter survival. Significantly higher TCR diversity was found in tumor than normal lung.

Germline V gene data show CDR1 as MNHEY and CDR2 as SVGAGI. The CDR3 is 15 amino acids long, termini counted. RNA was extracted from bulk tissue without any cell sorting. The normal lung tissue was taken more than 3 cm from the tumor edge. As concerns this clonotype: The antigen remains undetermined. Without the conserved terminal phenylalanine or tryptophan, this CDR3 likely stems from a read error. Because the CDR3's place on the DNA is in doubt, the DNA is left out and the CDR3 is given as listed by TCRdb.

Three rounds of nested PCR, following a modified ARM-PCR protocol, produced the TCRbeta library. In TCRdb, the multiplex PCR reads were re-called with MiXCR into one record per CDR3 protein. The sample has some 80,000 distinct CDR3 sequences; approximately 82% are singletons. The sequenced sample was distant non-tumor lung tissue. The sequence was collected from a man aged 70 or older with non-small cell lung cancer. The chain carries TRBV6-5 and TRBJ1-1; TRBD1 is the table's D call, not checked against the DNA. The CDR3 here is CASSYSPRGNTEALY.